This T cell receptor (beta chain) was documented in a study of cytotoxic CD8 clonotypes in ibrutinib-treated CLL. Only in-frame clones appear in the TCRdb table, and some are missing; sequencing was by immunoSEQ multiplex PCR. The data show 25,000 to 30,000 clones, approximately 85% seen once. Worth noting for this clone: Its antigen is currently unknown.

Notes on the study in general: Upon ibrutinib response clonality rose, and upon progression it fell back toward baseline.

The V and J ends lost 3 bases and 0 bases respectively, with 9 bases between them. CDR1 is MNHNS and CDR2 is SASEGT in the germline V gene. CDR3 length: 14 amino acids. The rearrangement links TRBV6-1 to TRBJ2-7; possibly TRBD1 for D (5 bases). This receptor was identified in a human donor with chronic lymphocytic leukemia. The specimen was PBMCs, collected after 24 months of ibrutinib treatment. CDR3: CASSDRVSSYEQYF. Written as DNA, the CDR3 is TGTGCCAGCAGTGACAGGGTGAGCTCCTACGAGCAGTACTTC.